This T cell receptor beta chain originates from a study of T cell responses to AZD1222 COVID-19 vaccine (dated by TCRdb to the early 2020s). About the full investigation: Because spike-specific TCR depth and breadth did not differ between the two schedules, AZD1222 recipients who got a second dose at roughly 4 weeks were pooled with those who got a second dose at roughly 12 weeks. TCR sequencing was performed for some 250 trial participants, of whom about 200 were given two doses of AZD1222 and approximately 25 were given two doses of MenACWY control vaccine. Trial participants were enrolled by age into 18-55, 56-69 and 70-plus year subgroups, with around 150, 28 and 57 TCR-sequenced participants respectively. Overall results and qualifications from the work: Because no day 14 peak-response samples were available, repertoires were characterized only after the peak T cell response. Nearly half of unique spike-specific TCRs reportedly recognized epitopes outside regions mutated in the B.1.351 and B.1.1.7 variants. In the small 56-69-year group, the increase in depth fell short of significance, most likely because of low power. Conclusions about previously exposed vaccinees were limited because only six or seven AZD1222 recipients were SARS-CoV-2 seropositive at baseline. Participants were mostly white British and included more females than males, and it was suggested by the authors that clonal diversity may have been underestimated. After two AZD1222 doses, both the breadth and the depth of spike-specific TCRs were significantly higher than at day 0 and than in MenACWY recipients. CD4 TCRs associated with the vaccine covered the entire spike protein, and the dominant responses were in regions 160-218 and 743-854.

The CDR3 regions of human TCRbeta chains were subjected to immunosequencing. The original methods were these. Repertoire TCRs were matched against a reference library of SARS-CoV-2-specific TCRs generated with the MIRA antigen-specificity platform. Breadth was defined as the fraction of unique TCRs that were SARS-CoV-2-associated. Depth was defined as the fraction of total T cells that were SARS-CoV-2-associated. Using the MIRA data, each spike-specific TCR was assigned both to the spike region to which the TCR was reactive and to a CD4 or CD8 class. Log10-transformed breadth and depth values were compared by one-way ANOVA with Sidak's multiple comparisons tests. Entries here come from immuneACCESS through TCRdb and include only in-frame sequences with V and J called. Some clones fail to appear in such tables; in the studies checked, an unresolved V gene covers under half of the shortfall, and the cause of the remainder is unknown. The D gene and trimming were derived from the DNA, and the V and J assignments and clone size from that table. The sample table holds about 130,000 clones, of which roughly 86% were seen once. 10% to 15% of the sample is held by the ten biggest clonotypes.

A remark on this clone: Its antigen is still unknown. No much larger clone is present one base from it, and per-base qualities are unavailable.

What this sample's time point label stands for: baseline before first vaccination. Vaccinee samples came from UK trials COV001 and COV002, including a single-blind randomized controlled phase 2/3 trial of AZD1222 (ChAdOx1 nCoV-19) in healthy adults. Trial participant PBMC samples were collected at day 0 and day 28 after the second dose for TCRbeta chain sequencing. From the cysteine through the phenylalanine, the CDR3 covers 13 amino acids. The read is trimmed to its CDR3 DNA, 39 bases read in frame from base 1. V loses 4 bases, J loses 7 bases, and the germline ends lie 12 bases apart. CDR1 and CDR2 are drawn from the germline V gene: SGDLS, YYNGEE.

This chain joins TRBV9 to TRBJ1-5; a confident D gene designation cannot be given. The receptor was isolated from an adult in good health. Source: peripheral blood, taken on day 0 of AZD1222 vaccination. The CDR3 corresponds to CASSSRGRQPQHF. Read as DNA, the sequence is TGTGCCAGCAGCTCAAGAGGTCGCCAGCCCCAGCATTTT.